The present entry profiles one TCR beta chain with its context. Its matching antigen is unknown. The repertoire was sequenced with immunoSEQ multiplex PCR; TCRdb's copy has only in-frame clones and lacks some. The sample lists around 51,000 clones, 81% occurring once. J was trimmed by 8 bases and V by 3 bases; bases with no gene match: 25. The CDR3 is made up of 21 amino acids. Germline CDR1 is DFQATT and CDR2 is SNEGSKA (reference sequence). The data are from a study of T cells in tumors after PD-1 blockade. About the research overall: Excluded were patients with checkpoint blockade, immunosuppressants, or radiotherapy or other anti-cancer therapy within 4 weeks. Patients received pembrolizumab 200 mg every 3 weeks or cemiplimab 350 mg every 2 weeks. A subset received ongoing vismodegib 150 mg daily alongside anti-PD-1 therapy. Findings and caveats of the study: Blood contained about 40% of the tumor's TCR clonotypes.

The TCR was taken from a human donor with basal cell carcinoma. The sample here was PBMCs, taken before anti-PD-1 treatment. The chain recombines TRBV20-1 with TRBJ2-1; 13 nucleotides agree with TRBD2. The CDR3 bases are TGCAGTGCTAGTAACAGACTTTCCGGAAGCACTAGCGGGGGGGCCTTAGATGAGCAGTTCTTC. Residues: CSASNRLSGSTSGGALDEQFF.